The clone carrying this T cell receptor beta chain was seen just once. The data stem from a study of patients and donors after allogeneic stem cell transplantation. TCRdb re-called the RT-PCR reads with MiXCR, one entry per CDR3 protein. The sample includes about 400,000 distinct CDR3 sequences, roughly 16% of them seen just once. This sequence originates from a human donor who was either an allogeneic HSCT recipient or a stem cell or donor lymphocyte infusion donor (not recorded which). It is not recorded whose cells these are; they may come from a transplant donor. Material: blood, either unsorted or a sorted T cell fraction (not recorded which).

Here the CDR3 DNA reads TGCGCCAGCAGCCAGGGCAAGGGACAGGGGGCTCCCACTGAAGCTTTCTTT. Its translation is CASSQGKGQGAPTEAFF. The V call is TRBV4-1, the J call TRBJ1-1; 12 bases line up with TRBD1. Germline V gives CDR1 MGHRA, CDR2 YSYEKL. J was trimmed by 4 bases and V by 3 bases; bases with no gene match: 9. There are 17 residues in the CDR3.